The rows below give T cell receptor beta chains drawn from one sample of a study of tumor-infiltrating lymphocytes in primary liver carcinoma. A single record per CDR3 protein comes from TCRdb applying MiXCR to the multiplex PCR reads. This sample has under 200,000 distinct CDR3 sequences, with around four fifths found just once. Sequencing was carried out using tumor tissue from primary liver carcinoma. The receptors were sampled from a man aged 40-49 years with primary liver carcinoma and hepatitis B virus infection. CDR3s include the opening cysteine and the closing phenylalanine or tryptophan. D genes are given only for firm matches. Clone sizes are given selectively: once, few, many, or a class where the clone is expanded.

clone_size d_call j_call v_call cdr3_nt cdr3_aa
. . TRBJ2-6 TRBV14 TGTGCTAGCAGCCAAGGCGCAGCTGGGACCCACGTCCCGACTTTC CASSQGAAGTHVPTF
many . TRBJ2-1 TRBV5-1 TGCGCCAGCAGCGGTATTGCTGCCTCCTACAATGAGCAGTTCTTC CASSGIAASYNEQFF
once . TRBJ2-4 TRBV11-1 TGTACCAGCAGTTTTCCCGGGATTAACGGGACCAAAAACATTCAGTACTTC CTSSFPGINGTKNIQYF
. TRBD1 TRBJ2-7 TRBV6-5 TGTGCCAACAGTTCCCCACCGGGACAGGAGTCTTACGAGCAGTACTTC CANSSPPGQESYEQYF
. . TRBJ2-5 TRBV10-1 TGCGCCAGCATTGAGACGCAGGACCAAGAGACCCAGTACTTC CASIETQDQETQYF
once . TRBJ1-2 TRBV29-1 TGCAGCATTGTGGTAGGGGTGAGCTGTGGCTACACCTTC CSIVVGVSCGYTF
. TRBD1 TRBJ2-7 TRBV5-4 TGTGCCAGCAGCTTGTTCACAGGGGCTTCGTCCCAGCAATACTTC CASSLFTGASSQQYF
. TRBD1 TRBJ2-3 TRBV6-1 TGTCCCAACAAATTGGGGACAGGCACGCAGTATTTT CPNKLGTGTQYF
once . TRBJ2-3 TRBV5-4 TGTGCCAGCAGCCTGGAGTCGGGAACAGATACGCAGTATTTT CASSLESGTDTQYF
few . TRBJ1-6 TRBV20-1 TGCAGTGCTGCAAAAAATCAGGGTTCTAATTCACCCCTCCACTTT CSAAKNQGSNSPLHF
. . TRBJ2-1 TRBV7-2 TGTGCCAGCAGCTTAGCGGGAAGAGGGAATGAGCAGTTCTTC CASSLAGRGNEQFF
. . TRBJ2-3 TRBV24-1 TGTGCCACCAGTGCGGCAGGTACGGTAGATACGCATTATTTT CATSAAGTVDTHYF
. . TRBJ2-1 TRBV6-1 TGTGCCAGCACCCGTAGGCCCGGGCTTACTTACGATGAGCAGTTCTTC CASTRRPGLTYDEQFF
. . TRBJ1-2 TRBV12-3/TRBV12-4 TGTGCCAGCAGTTTGGGTGGCGCATTGCCCTATGGCTACACCTTC CASSLGGALPYGYTF
once . TRBJ2-7 TRBV29-1 TGCAGCGCCATGACACCTGTGACCGGCACTCCCTACGAGCAGTACTTT CSAMTPVTGTPYEQYF
. . TRBJ1-3 TRBV12-3/TRBV12-4 . CASSFGVATGNTMYF
. . TRBJ2-7 TRBV28 TGTGCCAGCAGTTCCCCTGGGACTCCCAGGGCGCCCGAGCTGTTCTTC CASSSPGTPRAPELFF
once . TRBJ2-7 TRBV11-3 TGTGCCAGCAGCGTGGAACAGTCCTACGTGAAGTACTTC CASSVEQSYVKYF
. . TRBJ1-1 TRBV5-6 TGTGCCAGTAGTCAAGGGGGTAAAGTGGACACTGAAGCTTTCTTT CASSQGGKVDTEAFF
. . TRBJ2-5 TRBV4-3 TGCGCCAGCAGCCAAGTCCTAATGGCGTTCCAGTACTTC CASSQVLMAFQYF
. TRBD2 TRBJ2-3 TRBV12-3/TRBV12-4 TGTACCAGCAGTTTAGATTCTAGCGGGAGTACAGATAAGCAGTATTTT CTSSLDSSGSTDKQYF
. . TRBJ2-2 TRBV24-1 TGTGCCACCAATCCTATAGGGACGAACACCGGGGAACTGTTTTTT CATNPIGTNTGELFF
. TRBD2 TRBJ2-5 TRBV4-3 TGCGTCAGCGGCCAAGCGGCTAGCGGAAGGACTGGTGAGACCCAATACTTC CVSGQAASGRTGETQYF
many . TRBJ1-5 TRBV28 TGTGCCAGCAGTTTAAGGGCTCAGCCCCAGCATTTT CASSLRAQPQHF
. . TRBJ2-2 TRBV5-5 TGTGCCAGCAGCTTTAACCTAAATACCGGGGGGCTGTTTTTT CASSFNLNTGGLFF
. . TRBJ2-3 TRBV29-1 TGCATCGTTGAAAACAGGACAGATACGCAGTATTTT CIVENRTDTQYF
many . TRBJ2-1 TRBV12-3/TRBV12-4 TGTGCCAGCGAGAGGGGACCGGCACTTGAGCAGTTCTTC CASERGPALEQFF
. . TRBJ2-7 TRBV10-3 TGTGCCTTCAGTGGTGGGAGGGACAGGAACTCTAGCGAGCAGTACTTC CAFSGGRDRNSSEQYF
. . TRBJ1-5 TRBV11-2 TGTGCCAGAAGACTAAAAGGGGGACTGACGAAACAGCCCCAGCGTTTT CARRLKGGLTKQPQRF
. . TRBJ1-1 TRBV6-6 TGTGCTAGCAGTTACCAGGGAGGGAACACTGAAGTTTTCTTT CASSYQGGNTEVFF
. . TRBJ2-1 TRBV11-3 TGTGCCAGCAGCTTAGGCATCTCGAAGAATGAGCATTTCTTC CASSLGISKNEHFF
. TRBD1 TRBJ2-5 TRBV7-2 TGTGCCAGCAGCTCCAACAGGGGGAAAGAGACCCAGTACTTC CASSSNRGKETQYF
many . TRBJ2-3 TRBV18 TGTGCCAGCTCACCCATAGCGTTGGATACGCAGTATTTT CASSPIALDTQYF
. TRBD1 TRBJ2-5 TRBV6-5 TGTGTGAGCAGGCCCCAGCTCGCAGGGGGCGGGGAGACCCAGTACTTC CVSRPQLAGGGETQYF
. . TRBJ1-2 TRBV6-1 TGTGTCAGCTTTTCGGTCGTATACTATGGCTACACCTTC CVSFSVVYYGYTF
. TRBD2 TRBJ2-2 TRBV29-1 TGCAGAGTTACGGGACTAGCGGCAACGAACAGCGGGGAGCTGTTTTTT CRVTGLAATNSGELFF
. . TRBJ2-5 TRBV6-5 TGTGCCAGCTGTTACCCGGGGGCGGAGACCCATTACTTC CASCYPGAETHYF
. . TRBJ2-7 TRBV11-2 TGTGCCAGCAGCTTACGATGGACAGTAGAAAACAAGCAGTACTTC CASSLRWTVENKQYF
many . TRBJ2-5 TRBV28 TGTGCCAGCAGTTTTGGGGCGTCAGAGACCCAGTACTTC CASSFGASETQYF
. TRBD1 TRBJ2-7 TRBV6-6 TGTGCCAGCAGCCCCCGGGAAGACAGGGGCAATGAGCAGTACTTC CASSPREDRGNEQYF
. . TRBJ2-7 TRBV6-5 TGTGCCAGCAGTCGGACACGGAATTACGAGCAGTATTTC CASSRTRNYEQYF
many TRBD1 TRBJ1-2 TRBV4-2 TGTGCCAGCAGCCAAGTAGGGACAGGGGGCGCAGCGAAGGGCTACACCTTC CASSQVGTGGAAKGYTF
. . TRBJ1-2 TRBV11-1 TGCGCCAGCAGCATCAAGGGATTTAGCTATGGCTATACCTTC CASSIKGFSYGYTF
. . TRBJ2-1 TRBV24-1 TGTGCCACCAGTGAGGGGTCCTCTAGCGTTGAGCAGTTCTTC CATSEGSSSVEQFF
. TRBD2 TRBJ2-3 TRBV4-2 TGTGCCAGCAGCCAAGATTTGGGGACTAGCGCCGGTACGCAGTATTTT CASSQDLGTSAGTQYF
few . TRBJ1-5 TRBV12-3/TRBV12-4 TGTGCCAGCAGTTCAAATCGGGGTAGCAATCAGCCCCAGCACTTT CASSSNRGSNQPQHF
. . TRBJ2-3 TRBV6-2/TRBV6-3 TGTGCCAGCAGTTACCTAACGGCAGGGCCGACAGATACGCAGTATTTT CASSYLTAGPTDTQYF
. . TRBJ2-1 TRBV6-5 TGTGCCACCCGTGGGAGCTCATACAATCAGCAGTTCTTC CATRGSSYNQQFF
. . TRBJ1-6 TRBV6-6 TGTACCAGCACCCACACAGCGGGAGGTTCACCCCTCCACTTT CTSTHTAGGSPLHF